This T cell receptor (beta chain) came from a study of shared clonotypes between healthy human individuals. The CDR3 consists of 11 residues. Per the germline V gene, CDR1 is MNHNS and CDR2 is SASEGT. Genomic DNA came from 70 million to 100 million PBMCs in unsorted samples. On this clone: An end of the junction does not agree with germline; a read error may underlie this.

Several immunoSEQ plates held equal portions of the genomic DNA taken from each subset. Sequencing used immunoSEQ multiplex PCR; TCRdb keeps in-frame clones, though not all of them. The profile shows around 450,000 clones, about four fifths of them singletons. The material sequenced was PBMCs. The receptor's source is a woman aged 40 to 50 in good health. Some clones in this sample may be carry-over from other donors' samples. The rearrangement uses TRBV6-1 and TRBJ1-3; tentative D call: TRBD1 (5 bases). The DNA of the CDR3 is TGTGCCAGCAGTGAAGCACTAGGGGCGTTTTTT. It specifies CASSEALGAFF.